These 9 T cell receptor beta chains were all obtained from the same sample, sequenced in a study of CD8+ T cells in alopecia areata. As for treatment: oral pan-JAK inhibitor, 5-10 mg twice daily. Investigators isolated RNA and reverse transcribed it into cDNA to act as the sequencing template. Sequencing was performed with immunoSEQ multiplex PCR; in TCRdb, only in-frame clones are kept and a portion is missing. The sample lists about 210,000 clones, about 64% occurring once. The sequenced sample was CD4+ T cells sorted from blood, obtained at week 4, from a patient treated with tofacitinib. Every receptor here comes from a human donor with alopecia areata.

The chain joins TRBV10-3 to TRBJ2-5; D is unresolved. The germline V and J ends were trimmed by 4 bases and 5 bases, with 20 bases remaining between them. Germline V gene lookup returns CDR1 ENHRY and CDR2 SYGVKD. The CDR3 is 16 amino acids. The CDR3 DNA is TGTGCCATCAGTGGCCAGGATCAACGCATCTCGGAGACCCAGTACTTC. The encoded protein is CAISGQDQRISETQYF.

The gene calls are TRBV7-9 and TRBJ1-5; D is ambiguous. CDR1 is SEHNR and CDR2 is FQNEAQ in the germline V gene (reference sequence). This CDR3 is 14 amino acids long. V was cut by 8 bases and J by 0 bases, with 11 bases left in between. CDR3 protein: CASGSSGSNQPQHF. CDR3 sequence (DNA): TGTGCCAGCGGCAGCTCCGGTAGCAATCAGCCCCAGCATTTT. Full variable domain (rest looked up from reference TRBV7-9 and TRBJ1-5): DTGVSQNPRHKITKRGQNVTFRCDPISEHNRLYWYRQTLGQGPEFLTYFQNEAQLEKSRLLSDRFSAERPKGSFSTLEIQRTEQGDSAMYLCASGSSGSNQPQHFGDGTRLSIL.

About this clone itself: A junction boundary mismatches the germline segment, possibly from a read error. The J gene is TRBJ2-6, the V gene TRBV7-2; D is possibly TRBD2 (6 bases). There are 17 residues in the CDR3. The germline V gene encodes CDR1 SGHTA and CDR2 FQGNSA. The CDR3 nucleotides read TGCGCCAGCAGCCAAGAAAACGGGGGAAGGTGGGCCAACGTCCTGACTTTC. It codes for CASSQENGGRWANVLTF.

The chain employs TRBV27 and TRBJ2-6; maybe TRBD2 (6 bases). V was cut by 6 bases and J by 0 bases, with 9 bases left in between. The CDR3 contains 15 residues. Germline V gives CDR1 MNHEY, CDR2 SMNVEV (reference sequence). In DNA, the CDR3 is TGTGCCAGCAGAGGGACTTTCTCTGGGGCCAACGTCCTGACTTTC. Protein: CASRGTFSGANVLTF.

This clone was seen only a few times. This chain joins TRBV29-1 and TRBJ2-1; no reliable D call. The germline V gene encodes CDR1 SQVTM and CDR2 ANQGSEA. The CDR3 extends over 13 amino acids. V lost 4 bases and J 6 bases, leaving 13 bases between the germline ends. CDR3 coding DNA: TGCAGCGTTGGATTATCGGTCCCCAATGAGCAGTTCTTC. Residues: CSVGLSVPNEQFF.

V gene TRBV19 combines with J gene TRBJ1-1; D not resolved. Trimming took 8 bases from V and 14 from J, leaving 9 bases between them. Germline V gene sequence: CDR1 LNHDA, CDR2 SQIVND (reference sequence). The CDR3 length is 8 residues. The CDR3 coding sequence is TGTGCCAGTGGAGGTTCCTTCTTT. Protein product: CASGGSFF.

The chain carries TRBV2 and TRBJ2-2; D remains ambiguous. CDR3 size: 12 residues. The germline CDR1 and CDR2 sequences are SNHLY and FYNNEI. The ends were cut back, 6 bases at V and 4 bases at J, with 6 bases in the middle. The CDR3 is CASRASTGELFF. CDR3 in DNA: TGTGCCAGCAGGGCCAGCACCGGGGAGCTGTTTTTT.

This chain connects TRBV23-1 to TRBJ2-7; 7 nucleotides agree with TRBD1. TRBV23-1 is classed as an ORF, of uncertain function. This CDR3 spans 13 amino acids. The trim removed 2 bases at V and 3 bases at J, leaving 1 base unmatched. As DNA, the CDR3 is TGCGCCAGCAGTCAAGGGACAGACTACGAGCAGTACTTC. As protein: CASSQGTDYEQYF.

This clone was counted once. The CDR3 sequence: CAWSVGWGAETQYF. CDR3 coding DNA: TGTGCCTGGAGTGTAGGGTGGGGAGCGGAGACCCAGTACTTC. The gene calls are TRBV30 and TRBJ2-5; TRBD2 is a possible D gene (5 bases). CDR1 is GTSNPN and CDR2 is SVGIG in the germline V gene (reference sequence). The CDR3 contains 14 residues. V lost 0 bases, J lost 5 bases, and 13 bases lay in between.